The 4 T cell receptor beta chains listed next were all sequenced from one sample in a study of CD8 T cells in Susac syndrome. The authors reverse transcribed about 0.5 to 1 ug RNA with random hexamers. TCRdb redid the calling of the immunoSEQ multiplex PCR reads with MiXCR, one entry per CDR3 protein. This table holds 300,000 to 350,000 distinct CDR3 sequences, around 90% found once. The specimen was CD4+ T cells from PBMCs. The receptors derive from a human donor with multiple sclerosis.

The count of this clonotype is one. V and J are TRBV5-1 and TRBJ2-7; maybe TRBD1 (6 bases). With 7 bases removed from V and 2 bases from J, the gap between germline ends came to 13 bases. CDR1 is SGHRS and CDR2 is YFSETQ in the germline V gene. This CDR3 is built from 13 residues. CDR3 in amino acids: CASGQTGTYEQYF. For the CDR3, the DNA is TGCGCCAGCGGACAGACAGGAACCTACGAGCAGTACTTC.

This clonotype was picked up one time. The V call is TRBV5-1, the J call TRBJ2-7; D might be TRBD2 (5 bases). In germline, CDR1 is SGHRS, CDR2 YFSETQ. Trimming removed 4 bases from V and 6 bases from J, with 26 bases in between. This CDR3 is 17 amino acids long. CDR3 loop: CASSPTTPGLSRTEQYF. The CDR3 bases are TGCGCCAGCAGCCCGACTACCCCGGGATTGTCCCGTACCGAGCAGTACTTC.

The chain couples TRBV7-9 to TRBJ2-2; 14 nucleotides line up with TRBD2. The V and J ends lost 7 bases and 7 bases, in that order; junction bases with no gene match: 11. The germline V gene has CDR1 SEHNR and CDR2 FQNEAQ (reference sequence). The CDR3 contains 17 residues. The CDR3 DNA follows: TGTGCCAGCACCTTGGGACTAGCGGGAGCGCCAGGCGGGGAGCTGTTTTTT. Its translation is CASTLGLAGAPGGELFF.

J is TRBJ2-1 and V is TRBV28; 9 nucleotides line up with TRBD2. V lost 3 bases, J lost 7 bases, and 10 bases stayed unmatched. Germline CDR1 MDHEN, CDR2 SYDVKM. The CDR3 runs to 16 residues. CDR3 sequence reads: CASSFTAGGPWNEQFF. The CDR3, as DNA: TGTGCCAGCAGTTTCACGGCGGGGGGGCCGTGGAATGAGCAGTTCTTC.